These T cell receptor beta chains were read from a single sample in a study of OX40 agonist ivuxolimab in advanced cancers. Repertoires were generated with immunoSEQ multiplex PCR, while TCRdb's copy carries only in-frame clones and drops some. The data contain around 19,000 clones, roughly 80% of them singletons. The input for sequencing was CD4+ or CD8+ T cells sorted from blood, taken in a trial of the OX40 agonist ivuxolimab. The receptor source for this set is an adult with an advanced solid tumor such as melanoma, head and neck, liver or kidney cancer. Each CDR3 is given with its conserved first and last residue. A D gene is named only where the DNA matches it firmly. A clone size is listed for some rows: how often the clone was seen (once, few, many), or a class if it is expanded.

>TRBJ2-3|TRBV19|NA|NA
TGTGCCAGTAGTATCCTCCTCGGAGACGGTAATACGCAGTATTTT
CASSILLGDGNTQYF
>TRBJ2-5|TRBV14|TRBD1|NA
TGTGCCAGCAGCCCCCCGGGACAGGTACAAGAGACCCAGTACTTC
CASSPPGQVQETQYF
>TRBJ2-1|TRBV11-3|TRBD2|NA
TGTGCCAGCAGCCCTATTGGGGGAGCGGGACCCTACAATGAGCAGTTCTTC
CASSPIGGAGPYNEQFF
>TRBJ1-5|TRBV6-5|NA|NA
TGTGCCAGCAGTTACTCGGGTGGGGGCAATCAGCCCCAGCATTTT
CASSYSGGGNQPQHF
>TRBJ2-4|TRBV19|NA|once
TGTGCCAGTAGTATAGATAGCACCACCAAAAACATTCAGTACTTC
CASSIDSTTKNIQYF
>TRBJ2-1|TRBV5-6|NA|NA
TGTGCCAGCAGCTTGGGCGGGACCACTGCTGATGAGCAGTTCTTC
CASSLGGTTADEQFF
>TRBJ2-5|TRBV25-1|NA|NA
TGTGCCAGCAGTGAAGACACCGACTTCCGTCAGTACTTC
CASSEDTDFRQYF
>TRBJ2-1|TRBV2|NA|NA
TGTGCCAGCAGTGAGATGACGACCTACAATGAGCAGTTCTTC
CASSEMTTYNEQFF
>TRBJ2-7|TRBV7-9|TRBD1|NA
TGTGCCAGCAGCTTAGGACAGGGCTTCGCCGAGCAGTACTTC
CASSLGQGFAEQYF
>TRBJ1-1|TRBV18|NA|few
TGTGCCAGCTCACCGGTAGGGCCTACAATGAACACTGAAGCTTTCTTT
CASSPVGPTMNTEAFF
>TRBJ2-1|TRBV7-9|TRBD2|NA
TGTGCCAGCATCCTACCCGGGACTAGCGGGGGGCCCTACAATGAGCAGTTCTTC
CASILPGTSGGPYNEQFF
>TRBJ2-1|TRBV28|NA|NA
TGTGCCAGCAGCGGGGGTACGGTAGCATTTGGAGGTGAGCAGTTCTTC
CASSGGTVAFGGEQFF
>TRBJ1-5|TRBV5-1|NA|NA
TGCGCCAGCAGCTTGGGCTCGGGGTTAGGCAATCAGCCCCAGCATTTT
CASSLGSGLGNQPQHF
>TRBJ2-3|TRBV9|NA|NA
TGTGCCAGCAGTGTGAACCAACTGAGCACAGATACGCAGTATTTT
CASSVNQLSTDTQYF
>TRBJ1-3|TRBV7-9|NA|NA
TGTGCCAGCAGCCCAAGGGACGCTGGAAACACCATATATTTT
CASSPRDAGNTIYF
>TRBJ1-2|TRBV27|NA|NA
TGTGCCAGCAGTAAGGGGCAGGGCTACACCTTC
CASSKGQGYTF
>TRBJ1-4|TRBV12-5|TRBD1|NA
TGTGCTAGTGGTTTTCTAACGGGACAGGTTAATGAAAAACTGTTTTTT
CASGFLTGQVNEKLFF
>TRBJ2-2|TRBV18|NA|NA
TGTGCCAGCTCACCACTCTCTAGGTCCGGGGAGCTGTTTTTT
CASSPLSRSGELFF
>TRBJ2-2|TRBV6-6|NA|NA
TGTGCCAGCAGTTGGGAGATGGGGCTAAACACCGGGGAGCTGTTTTTT
CASSWEMGLNTGELFF
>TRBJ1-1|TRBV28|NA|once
TGTGCCAGCAGCCACCCCCAAGAGCTGACTGAAGCTTTCTTT
CASSHPQELTEAFF
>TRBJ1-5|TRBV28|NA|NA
TGTGCCAGCAGCCCGGGACACAATCAGCCCCAGCATTTT
CASSPGHNQPQHF
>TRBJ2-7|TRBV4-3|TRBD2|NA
TGCGCCAGCAGCCAAGGGCGGACTAGCGGATCCTACGAGCAGTACTTC
CASSQGRTSGSYEQYF
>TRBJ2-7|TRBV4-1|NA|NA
TGCGCCAGCAGCCAAAGTGCCAAAACCTACGAGCAGTACTTC
CASSQSAKTYEQYF
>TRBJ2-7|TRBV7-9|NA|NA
TGTGCCAGCAGCCTCGCTCTCTCCTACGAGCAGTACTTC
CASSLALSYEQYF
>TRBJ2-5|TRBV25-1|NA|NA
TGTGCCAGCAGGAACTTCGGGACGCAAGAGACCCAGTACTTC
CASRNFGTQETQYF
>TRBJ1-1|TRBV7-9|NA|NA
TGTGCCAGCAGCCGACCAACAGGCTACCCTTCGAACACTGAAGCTTTCTTT
CASSRPTGYPSNTEAFF
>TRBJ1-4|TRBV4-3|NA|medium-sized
TGCGCCAGCAGCCTAACAAGGGGGGAGACTAATGAAAAACTGTTTTTT
CASSLTRGETNEKLFF
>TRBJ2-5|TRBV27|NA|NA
TGTGCCAGCAGCCCGCTGCCGGGGCGGTTTGAGACCCAGTACTTC
CASSPLPGRFETQYF
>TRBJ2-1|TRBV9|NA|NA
TGTGCCAGCAGCGGTGGGGGGATTAACTACAATGAGCAGTTCTTC
CASSGGGINYNEQFF
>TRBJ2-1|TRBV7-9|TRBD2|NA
TGTGCCAGCAGCTTAGCGCTGGCTAGCGGGAGAGGGAATGAGCAGTTCTTC
CASSLALASGRGNEQFF
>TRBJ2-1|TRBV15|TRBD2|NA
TGTGCCACCAGCAGTTCTGGGACTAGGTACAATGAGCAGTTCTTC
CATSSSGTRYNEQFF
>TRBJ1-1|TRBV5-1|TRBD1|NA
TGCGCCAGCAGCTGGACAGGGAGCGGCACTGAAGCTTTCTTT
CASSWTGSGTEAFF
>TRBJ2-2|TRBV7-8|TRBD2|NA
TGTGCCAGCAGCTTAGATGCCACAGCGGGGGGGTGGCTCACCGGGGAGCTGTTTTTT
CASSLDATAGGWLTGELFF
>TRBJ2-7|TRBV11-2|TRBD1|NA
TGTGCCAGCGGATGGGACAGGGGGTATGAGCAGTACTTC
CASGWDRGYEQYF
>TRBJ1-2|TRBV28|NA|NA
TGTGCCAGCAGTTTCCTCGGCTATGGCTACACCTTC
CASSFLGYGYTF
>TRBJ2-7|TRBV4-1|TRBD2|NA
TGCGCCAGCAGCCAAGTACTGGGACTAGCGGGAGGGGACGAGCAGTACTTC
CASSQVLGLAGGDEQYF
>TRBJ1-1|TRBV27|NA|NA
TGTGCCAGCAGTTTGGACGGGAACACTGAAGCTTTCTTT
CASSLDGNTEAFF
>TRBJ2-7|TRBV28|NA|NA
TGTGCCAGCAGTTTAACCGGGAGTGGTGAGCAGTACTTC
CASSLTGSGEQYF
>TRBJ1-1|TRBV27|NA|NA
TGTGCCAGCAGTCAAGACATCCAGAACACTGAAGCTTTCTTT
CASSQDIQNTEAFF
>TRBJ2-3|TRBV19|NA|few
TGTGCCAGTAGTATGGCGGGACATCCCACAGATACGCAGTATTTT
CASSMAGHPTDTQYF
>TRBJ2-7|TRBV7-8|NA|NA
TGTGCCAGCAGTCCGGGACATTACAACGAGCAGTACTTC
CASSPGHYNEQYF
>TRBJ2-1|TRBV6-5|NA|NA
TGTGCCAGCAGTTCCTACTTCAATGAGCAGTTCTTC
CASSSYFNEQFF
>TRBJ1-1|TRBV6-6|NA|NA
TGTGCCAGCAGCCTCCTCCGGGAGCCGAACACTGAAGCTTTCTTT
CASSLLREPNTEAFF
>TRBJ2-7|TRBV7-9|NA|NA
TGTGCCAGCAGCCAGACAGGCCACTACGAGCAGTACTTC
CASSQTGHYEQYF
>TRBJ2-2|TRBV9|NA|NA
TGTGCCAGCAGCCCGCCCCTAGGAGGGAAGACCGGGGAGCTGTTTTTT
CASSPPLGGKTGELFF
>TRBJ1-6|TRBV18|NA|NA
TGTGCCAGCTCACCCGGCCGCATGAATTCACCCCTCCACTTT
CASSPGRMNSPLHF